This entry lists 12 T cell receptor beta chains sequenced from one sample in a study of OX40 agonist ivuxolimab in advanced cancers. The assay was immunoSEQ multiplex PCR, and TCRdb's table has in-frame clones only and misses some. The sample has over 85,000 clones, around 80% seen once. The sample in question was CD4+ or CD8+ T cells sorted from blood, obtained in a trial of the OX40 agonist ivuxolimab. The receptors originated from an adult with an advanced solid tumor such as melanoma, head and neck, liver or kidney cancer.

This chain joins TRBV11-2 and TRBJ1-6; no definite D call. CDR1 and CDR2 (germline): SGHAT, FQNNGV. CDR3 size: 15 residues. The V end was cut by 3 bases, the J end by 6 bases, with 12 bases between. CDR3 nucleotide sequence: TGTGCCAGCAGCTTGGACGGAAATCCTAATTCACCCCTCCACTTT. Translation: CASSLDGNPNSPLHF.

The rearrangement uses TRBV6-1 and TRBJ2-4, with D perhaps TRBD2 (6 bases). The CDR3 has 15 amino acids. Trimming left V 3 bases short and J 7 bases short, with 16 bases between. CDR1 is MNHNS and CDR2 is SASEGT in the germline V gene. This CDR3 reads CASSEREEAVNIQYF. As DNA, the CDR3 is TGTGCCAGCAGTGAGCGGGAAGAGGCGGTGAACATTCAGTACTTC.

The chain is built from TRBV28 and TRBJ1-5, with 7 bases identical to TRBD1. This CDR3 comprises 13 residues. Germline lookup yields CDR1 MDHEN and CDR2 SYDVKM. V shed 7 bases, J shed 4 bases, and the junction held 4 bases outside the gene matches. Written as DNA, the CDR3 is TGTGCCAGCAATACGGGACAGAATCAGCCCCAGCATTTT. Protein product: CASNTGQNQPQHF.

This chain links TRBV28 with TRBJ2-2, with 7 positions matching TRBD2. J lost 3 bases, V lost 10 bases, and 14 bases had no gene match. CDR3 length: 16 residues. Germline V gene data show CDR1 as MDHEN and CDR2 as SYDVKM. This CDR3 reads CATLPLAGGYTGELFF. As DNA, the CDR3 is TGTGCCACCCTTCCTTTAGCCGGGGGGTACACCGGGGAGCTGTTTTTT.

J is TRBJ1-1 and V is TRBV10-3; D remains unclear. This CDR3 region has 13 residues. The germline V gene encodes CDR1 ENHRY and CDR2 SYGVKD. The germline V and J ends were trimmed by 7 bases and 7 bases, with 16 bases remaining between them. The CDR3 spells CAINREAGSEAFF. As DNA, the CDR3 is TGTGCCATCAATCGCGAGGCGGGGAGTGAAGCTTTCTTT.

V usage is TRBV2 and J usage is TRBJ2-2; D is perhaps TRBD2 (6 bases). The CDR3 totals 15 residues. Germline V CDR1 and CDR2: SNHLY, FYNNEI. The germline V and J ends were trimmed by 6 bases and 4 bases, with 15 bases remaining between them. CDR3 coding DNA: TGTGCCAGCAGGACCCTCCGAGCGGGCACCGGGGAGCTGTTTTTT. Translating it yields CASRTLRAGTGELFF.

This chain links TRBV7-2 with TRBJ2-3; the match to TRBD2 covers 9 bases. In germline, CDR1 is SGHTA, CDR2 FQGNSA. V gave up 5 bases and J gave up 14 bases; unmatched junction bases: 8. The CDR3 length is 12 residues. Here the CDR3 DNA reads TGTGCCAGCAGCCTCTTTGGGACTAGCCCGTATTTT. Its protein product is CASSLFGTSPYF.

This sequence joins TRBV30 and TRBJ1-5; possibly TRBD1 for D (6 bases). Per germline, CDR1 GTSNPN and CDR2 SVGIG (reference sequence). Trimming removed 2 bases at V and 3 bases at J, with 14 bases between. The CDR3 covers 15 residues. The CDR3 DNA follows: TGTGCCTGGAGTTTAGCAGGGGCGCACAATCAGCCCCAGCATTTT. Protein: CAWSLAGAHNQPQHF.

This chain connects TRBV19 to TRBJ2-4; 8 positions match TRBD1. The CDR3 totals 13 residues. Per germline, CDR1 LNHDA and CDR2 SQIVND (reference sequence). The V gene end was trimmed by 8 bases and the J gene end by 2 bases; junction bases not matched to a gene: 2. The CDR3 spells CASRQGPKNIQYF. The CDR3 DNA reads as TGTGCCAGTCGACAGGGGCCCAAAAACATTCAGTACTTC. Full variable domain (remainder filled in from reference TRBV19 and TRBJ2-4): DGGITQSPKYLFRKEGQNVTLSCEQNLNHDAMYWYRQDPGQGLRLIYYSQIVNDFQKGDIAEGYSVSREKKESFPLTVTSAQKNPTAFYLCASRQGPKNIQYFGAGTRLSVL.

The J gene is TRBJ2-7, the V gene TRBV18, with unresolved D. V was pared by 2 bases and J by 5 bases, with 10 bases between. This CDR3 is 13 amino acids long. Germline V CDR1 and CDR2: KGHSH, LQKENI. The CDR3 DNA reads as TGTGCCAGCTCACCAGACTTCCCGAACGAGCAGTACGTC. Translated: CASSPDFPNEQYV.

A single count supports this clone. The CDR3 here is CASSLQGQGGPGANVLTF. The DNA for the CDR3 is TGTGCCAGCAGTTTACAAGGACAGGGCGGGCCTGGGGCCAACGTCCTGACTTTC. V usage is TRBV27 and J usage is TRBJ2-6, with 8 nucleotides matching TRBD1. The CDR3 is made up of 18 amino acids. Germline lookup yields CDR1 MNHEY and CDR2 SMNVEV (reference sequence). The V segment lost 2 bases and the J segment 2 bases; nucleotides outside the gene matches: 8.

The chain recombines TRBV25-1 with TRBJ1-2; possibly TRBD1 for D (6 bases). The CDR3 is 15 residues long. Germline CDR1 and CDR2: MGHDK and SYGVNS. V lost 8 bases and J 2 bases, leaving 18 bases between the germline ends. The CDR3: CASQKRGRGNYGYTF. CDR3 sequence (DNA): TGTGCCAGCCAAAAGCGGGGGAGGGGGAACTATGGCTACACCTTC.